This TCR beta chain was identified in a study of T cells in Graves' hyperthyroidism and ophthalmopathy (dated by TCRdb to between 2017 and 2020). Context from the whole study: Peripheral blood samples were taken at the time of initial diagnosis, prior to any treatment. The paper describes TCR Vbeta CDR3 sequencing of 130 to 150 peripheral blood samples, made up of 43 ophthalmopathy patients, approximately 73 hyperthyroidism patients and 17 progressor patients. The study also compared thyroid tissue and blood T-cell repertoires from about six Graves' hyperthyroidism patients. After sampling, hyperthyroidism patients received methimazole starting at 30 mg daily, and ophthalmopathy patients received high-dose intravenous methylprednisolone. For training and testing, the roughly 97 patients in the discovery cohort were randomly divided in a 7:3 ratio. A discovery cohort of roughly 96 patients, approximately 45 with Graves' ophthalmopathy and about 58 with stable Graves' hyperthyroidism, was used to find distinguishing TCR V-J signatures. Prospective prediction of ophthalmopathy was tested in an independent validation cohort consisting of 18 to 20 hyperthyroidism patients and 17 patients who later progressed to ophthalmopathy. General findings and caveats noted by the study authors: In validation, the model predicted progression to ophthalmopathy a median of about 5.9 months before onset, with 70% to 71% sensitivity and 72.22% specificity. No statistical method was used to set the sample size in advance, and investigators knew the group allocation. Ophthalmopathy was separated from stable hyperthyroidism by a 13 V-J signature model, with approximately 90% sensitivity and around 81% specificity obtained in cross-validation and 80%/75% obtained in testing. Most expanded thyroid clonotypes (frequency above 0.001) were also detected in blood, a finding suggesting that blood repertoires may reflect thyroid immune responses.

TCR beta CDR3 regions were amplified from RNA transcripts. The TCR CDR3 was subjected to a first round of RT-PCR using the HTBI primer set and the Qiagen OneStep RT-PCR kit. The libraries were constructed in a second round of multiplex PCR and then size-selected and purified. The libraries were sequenced on an Illumina HiSeq2000 using paired-end 100 bp reads. For the original study's pipeline: SOAPnuke was used to process the raw data, removing reads that contained adapters or uncalled bases, had a mean Phred below 15, or lacked an exact match to the constant primer or identifier. COPE v1.2.5 was used to merge the high-quality paired reads, and each unique nucleotide sequence was defined as a clonotype. MiTCR v1.1 was used to align clonotypes to the IMGT TRBV, TRBD and TRBJ reference segments. The analysis was restricted to V-J combinations with a frequency above 0.0001, which together covered just over 98% of the repertoires. The TCS score was defined as the ratio of F50 (clonal expansion) to E x V (chaos), calculated using BLOSUM62-based TCRdist between CDR3 peptides within each V-J. Welch's t-statistics and random forest reduced roughly 530 V-J features to roughly 13, which were used in a naive Bayes classifier (R e1071). The raw public reads went through TCRdb reprocessing: fastp at Q25, MiXCR clone calling, in-frame beta chains kept. Rows merge per CDR3 protein into single entries with the most common DNA and genes. The V and J calls follow TCRdb's processing rather than the paper's. This sample holds 530,000 or so distinct CDR3 sequences; roughly 24% were observed only once. The ten biggest clones cover roughly 10% of the sample.

This clonotype was recorded many times. Its antigen specificity is not known. One base away there is no much larger clone; base qualities are not given. In the ophthalmopathy patients, disease was moderately to severely active, with a Clinical Activity Score of 3 or more, a NOSPECS grade of 4 or more, and a duration of less than 3 months. The study excluded patients with uncontrolled infections, other autoimmune diseases, pregnancy or lactation. Diagnoses were established on the basis of clinical symptoms, serum thyroxine and TRAb, thyroid ultrasound, and orbital computed tomography. Ficoll-Paque density gradient centrifugation was used to isolate PBMCs from approximately 10 ml of fresh peripheral blood. Trizol reagent was used to extract total RNA, and RNA quality was then checked on an Agilent 2100 Bioanalyzer. Here V drops 2 bases and J drops 5 bases, and the junction holds 5 bases not matched to any gene. The germline V gene specifies MNHEY as CDR1 and SVGAGI as CDR2. The CDR3 measures 14 amino acids from cysteine to phenylalanine. Kept here is only the CDR3 DNA, which spans 42 bases and is read in frame from base 1.

The receptor's source is a woman aged 25 to 45 with Graves' ophthalmopathy. Sample: blood. The V gene is TRBV6-5 and the J gene is TRBJ2-7; 8 junctional bases match TRBD1. The CDR3 has the sequence CASSYRTGTDEQYF. The DNA is as follows: TGTGCCAGCAGTTACCGGACAGGGACCGACGAGCAGTACTTC.